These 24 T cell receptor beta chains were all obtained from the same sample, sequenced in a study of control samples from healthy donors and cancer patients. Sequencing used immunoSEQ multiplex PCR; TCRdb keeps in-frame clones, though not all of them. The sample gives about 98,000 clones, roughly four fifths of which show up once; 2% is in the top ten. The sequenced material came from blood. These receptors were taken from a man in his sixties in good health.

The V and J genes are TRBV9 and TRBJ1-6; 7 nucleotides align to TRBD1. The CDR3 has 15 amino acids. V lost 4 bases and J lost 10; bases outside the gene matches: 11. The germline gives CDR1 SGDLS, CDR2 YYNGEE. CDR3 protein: CASSKQGDLGSPLHF. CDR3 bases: TGTGCCAGCAGCAAGCAGGGGGATTTGGGCTCACCCCTCCACTTT.

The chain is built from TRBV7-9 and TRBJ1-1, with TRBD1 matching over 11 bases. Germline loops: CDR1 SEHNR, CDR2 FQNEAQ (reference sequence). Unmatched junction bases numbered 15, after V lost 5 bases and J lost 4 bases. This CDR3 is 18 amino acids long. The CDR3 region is CASSPPPGQGALSTEAFF. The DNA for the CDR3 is TGTGCCAGCAGCCCGCCACCCGGACAGGGGGCTTTAAGCACTGAAGCTTTCTTT.

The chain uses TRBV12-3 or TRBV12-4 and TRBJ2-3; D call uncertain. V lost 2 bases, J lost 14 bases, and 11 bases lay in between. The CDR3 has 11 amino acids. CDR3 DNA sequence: TGTGCCAGCAGTTTAAAAATCGTTAGGTATTTT. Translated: CASSLKIVRYF.

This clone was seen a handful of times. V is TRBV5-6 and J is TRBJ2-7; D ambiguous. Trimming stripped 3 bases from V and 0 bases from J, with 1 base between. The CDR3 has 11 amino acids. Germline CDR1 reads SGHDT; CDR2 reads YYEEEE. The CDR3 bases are TGTGCCAGCAGCTACTCCTACGAGCAGTACTTC. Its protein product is CASSYSYEQYF.

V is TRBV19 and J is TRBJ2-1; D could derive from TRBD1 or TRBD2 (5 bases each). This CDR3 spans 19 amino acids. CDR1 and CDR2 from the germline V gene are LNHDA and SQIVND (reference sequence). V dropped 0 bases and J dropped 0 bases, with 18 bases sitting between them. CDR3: CASSIDSWGYTSSYNEQFF. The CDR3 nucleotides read TGTGCCAGTAGTATAGATTCTTGGGGGTACACTAGCTCCTACAATGAGCAGTTCTTC.

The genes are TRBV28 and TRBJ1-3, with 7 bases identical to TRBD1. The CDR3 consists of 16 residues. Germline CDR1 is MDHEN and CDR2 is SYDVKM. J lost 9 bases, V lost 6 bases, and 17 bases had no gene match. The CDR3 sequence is CASSPVLGQQVVTIYF. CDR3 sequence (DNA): TGTGCCAGCAGCCCCGTCTTGGGACAGCAGGTCGTCACCATATATTTT.

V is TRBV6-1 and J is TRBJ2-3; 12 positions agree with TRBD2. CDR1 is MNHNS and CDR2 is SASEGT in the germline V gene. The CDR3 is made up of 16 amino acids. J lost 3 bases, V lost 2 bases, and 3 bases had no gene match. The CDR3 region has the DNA TGTGCCAGCAGTGAAATCCTAGCGGGAGGGACAGATACGCAGTATTTT. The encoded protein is CASSEILAGGTDTQYF.

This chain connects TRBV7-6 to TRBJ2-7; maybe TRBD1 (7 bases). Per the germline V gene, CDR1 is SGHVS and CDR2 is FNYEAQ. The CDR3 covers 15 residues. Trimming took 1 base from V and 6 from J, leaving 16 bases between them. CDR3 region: CASSLGFQGGAEQYF. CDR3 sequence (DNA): TGTGCCAGCAGCTTAGGTTTCCAGGGGGGTGCCGAGCAGTACTTC.

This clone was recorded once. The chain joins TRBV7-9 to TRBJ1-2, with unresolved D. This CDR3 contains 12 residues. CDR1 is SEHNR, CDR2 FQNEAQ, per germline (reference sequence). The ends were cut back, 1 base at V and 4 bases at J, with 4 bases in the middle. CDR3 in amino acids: CASSLGGYGYTF. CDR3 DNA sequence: TGTGCCAGCAGCTTAGGCGGCTATGGCTACACCTTC.

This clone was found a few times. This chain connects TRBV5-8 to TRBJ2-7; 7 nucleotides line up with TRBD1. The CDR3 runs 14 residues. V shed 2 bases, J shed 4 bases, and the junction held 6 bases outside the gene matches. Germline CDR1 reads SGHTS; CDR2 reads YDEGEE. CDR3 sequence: CASSFPRQGYEQYF. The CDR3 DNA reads TGTGCCAGCAGCTTTCCGCGACAGGGTTACGAGCAGTACTTC.

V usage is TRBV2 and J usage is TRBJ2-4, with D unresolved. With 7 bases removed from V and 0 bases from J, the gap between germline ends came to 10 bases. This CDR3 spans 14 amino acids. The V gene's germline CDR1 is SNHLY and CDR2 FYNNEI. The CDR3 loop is CASTRRVAKNIQYF. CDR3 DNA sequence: TGTGCCAGCACACGCCGGGTAGCCAAAAACATTCAGTACTTC.

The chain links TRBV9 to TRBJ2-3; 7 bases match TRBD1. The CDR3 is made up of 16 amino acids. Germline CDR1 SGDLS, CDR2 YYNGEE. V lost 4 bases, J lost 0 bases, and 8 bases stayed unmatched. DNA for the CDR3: TGTGCCAGCAGCCCTAGACAGGGAACTAGCACAGATACGCAGTATTTT. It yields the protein CASSPRQGTSTDTQYF.

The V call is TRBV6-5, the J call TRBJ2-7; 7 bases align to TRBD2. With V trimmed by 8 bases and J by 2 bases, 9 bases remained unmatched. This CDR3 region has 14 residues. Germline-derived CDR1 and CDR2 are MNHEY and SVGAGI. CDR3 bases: TGTGCCAGCTCCCGCGGGAGTGTCCCCTACGAGCAGTACTTC. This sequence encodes CASSRGSVPYEQYF.

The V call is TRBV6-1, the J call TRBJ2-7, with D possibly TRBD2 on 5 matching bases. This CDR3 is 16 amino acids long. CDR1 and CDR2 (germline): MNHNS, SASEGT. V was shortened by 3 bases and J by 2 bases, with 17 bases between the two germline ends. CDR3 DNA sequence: TGTGCCAGCAGTGATTTAAGCCGGGGTGGCACCTACGAGCAGTACTTC. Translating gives CASSDLSRGGTYEQYF.

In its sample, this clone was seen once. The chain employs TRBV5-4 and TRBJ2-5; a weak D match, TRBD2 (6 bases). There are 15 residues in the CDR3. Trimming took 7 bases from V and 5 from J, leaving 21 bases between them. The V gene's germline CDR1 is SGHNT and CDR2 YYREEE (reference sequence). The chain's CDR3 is CASGGEEGPWETQYF. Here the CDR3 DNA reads TGTGCCAGCGGAGGAGAGGAGGGGCCCTGGGAGACCCAGTACTTC.

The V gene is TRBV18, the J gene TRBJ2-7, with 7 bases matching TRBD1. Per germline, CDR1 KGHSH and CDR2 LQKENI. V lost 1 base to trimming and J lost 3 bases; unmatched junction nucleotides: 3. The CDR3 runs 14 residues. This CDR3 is CASSPQGAIYEQYF. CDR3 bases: TGTGCCAGCTCACCACAGGGGGCGATCTACGAGCAGTACTTC.

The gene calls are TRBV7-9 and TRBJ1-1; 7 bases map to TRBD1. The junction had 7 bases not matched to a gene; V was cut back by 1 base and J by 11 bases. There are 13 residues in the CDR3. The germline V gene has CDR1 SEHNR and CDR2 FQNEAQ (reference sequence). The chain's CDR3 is CASSLGWEGAAFF. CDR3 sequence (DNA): TGTGCCAGCAGCTTAGGGTGGGAGGGGGCGGCTTTCTTT.

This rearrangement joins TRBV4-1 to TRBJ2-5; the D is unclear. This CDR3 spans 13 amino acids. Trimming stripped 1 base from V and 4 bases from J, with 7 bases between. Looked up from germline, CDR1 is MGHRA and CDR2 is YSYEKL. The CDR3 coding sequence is TGCGCCAGCAGCCAAGCGGTTCCAGAGACCCAGTACTTC. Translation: CASSQAVPETQYF.

For the CDR3, the DNA is TGTGCCAGCAGCACAACAGGGGCTGGTGAAAAACTGTTTTTT. Its protein product is CASSTTGAGEKLFF. The rearrangement links TRBV9 to TRBJ1-4; 7 nucleotides align to TRBD1. V was pared by 4 bases and J by 7 bases, with 7 bases of the junction left unmatched. CDR1 SGDLS and CDR2 YYNGEE come from the germline V gene. CDR3 size: 14 residues. Variable domain in full (rest from reference TRBV9 and TRBJ1-4): DSGVTQTPKHLITATGQRVTLRCSPRSGDLSVYWYQQSLDQGLQFLIQYYNGEERAKGNILERFSAQQFPDLHSELNLSSLELGDSALYFCASSTTGAGEKLFFGSGTQLSVL.

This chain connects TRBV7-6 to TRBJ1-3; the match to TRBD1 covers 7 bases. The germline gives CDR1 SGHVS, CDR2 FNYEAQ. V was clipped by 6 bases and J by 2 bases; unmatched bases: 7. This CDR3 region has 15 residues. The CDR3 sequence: CASSSAGTAGNTIYF. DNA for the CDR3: TGTGCCAGCAGTTCGGCCGGGACAGCTGGAAACACCATATATTTT. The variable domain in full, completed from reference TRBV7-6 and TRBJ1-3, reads GAGVSQSPRYKVTKRGQDVALRCDPISGHVSLYWYRQALGQGPEFLTYFNYEAQQDKSGLPNDRFSAERPEGSISTLTIQRTEQRDSAMYRCASSSAGTAGNTIYFGEGSWLTVV.

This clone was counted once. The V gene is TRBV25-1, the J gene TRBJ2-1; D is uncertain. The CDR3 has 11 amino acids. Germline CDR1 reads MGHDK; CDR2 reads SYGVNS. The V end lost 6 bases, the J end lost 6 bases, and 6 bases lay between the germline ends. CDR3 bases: TGTGCCAGCAGAGAAACCAATGAGCAGTTCTTC. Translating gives CASRETNEQFF.

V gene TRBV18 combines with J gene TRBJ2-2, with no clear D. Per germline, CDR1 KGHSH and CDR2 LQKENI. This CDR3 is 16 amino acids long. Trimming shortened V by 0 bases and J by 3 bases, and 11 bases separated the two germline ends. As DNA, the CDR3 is TGTGCCAGCTCACCACCCTCTCTAGAATACACCGGGGAGCTGTTTTTT. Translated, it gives CASSPPSLEYTGELFF.

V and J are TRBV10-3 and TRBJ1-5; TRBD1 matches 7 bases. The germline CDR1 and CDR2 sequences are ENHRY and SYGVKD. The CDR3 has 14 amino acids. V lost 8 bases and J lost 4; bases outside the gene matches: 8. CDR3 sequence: CAIAGAQGNQPQHF. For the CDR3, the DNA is TGTGCCATCGCGGGGGCACAGGGGAATCAGCCCCAGCATTTT.

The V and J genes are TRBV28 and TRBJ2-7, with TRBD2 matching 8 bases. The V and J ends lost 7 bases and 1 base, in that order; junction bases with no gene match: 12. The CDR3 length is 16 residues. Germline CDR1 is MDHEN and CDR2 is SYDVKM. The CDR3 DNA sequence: TGTGCCAGCAAGTCACCGGGAGGGCCCTCGTCCTACGAGCAGTACTTC. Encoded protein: CASKSPGGPSSYEQYF.